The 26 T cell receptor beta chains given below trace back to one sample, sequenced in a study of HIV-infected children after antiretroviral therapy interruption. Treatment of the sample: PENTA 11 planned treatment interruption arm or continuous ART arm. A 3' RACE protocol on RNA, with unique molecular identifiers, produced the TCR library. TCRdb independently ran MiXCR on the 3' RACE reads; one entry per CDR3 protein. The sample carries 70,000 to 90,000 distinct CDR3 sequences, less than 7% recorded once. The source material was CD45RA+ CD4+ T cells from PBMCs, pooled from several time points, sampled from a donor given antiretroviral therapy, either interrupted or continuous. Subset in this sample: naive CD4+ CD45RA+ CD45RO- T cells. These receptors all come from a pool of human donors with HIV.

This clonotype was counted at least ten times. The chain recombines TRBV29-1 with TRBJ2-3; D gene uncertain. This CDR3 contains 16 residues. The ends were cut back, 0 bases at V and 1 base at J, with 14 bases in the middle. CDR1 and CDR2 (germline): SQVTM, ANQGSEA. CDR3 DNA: TGCAGCGTTGAAGATGGTTGGTTCCAGGGCACAGATACGCAGTATTTT. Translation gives CSVEDGWFQGTDTQYF.

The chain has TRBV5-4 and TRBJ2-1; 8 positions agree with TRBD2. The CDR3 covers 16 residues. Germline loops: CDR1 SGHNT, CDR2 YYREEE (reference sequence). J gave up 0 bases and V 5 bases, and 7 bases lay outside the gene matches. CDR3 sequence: CASRAGGTSSYNEQFF. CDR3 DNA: TGTGCCAGCAGGGCGGGGGGCACAAGCTCCTACAATGAGCAGTTCTTC.

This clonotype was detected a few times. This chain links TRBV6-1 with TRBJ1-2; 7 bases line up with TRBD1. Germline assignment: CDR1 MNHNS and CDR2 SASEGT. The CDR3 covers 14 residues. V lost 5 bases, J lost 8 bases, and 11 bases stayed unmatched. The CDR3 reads CASSQGGRFGGYTF. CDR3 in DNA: TGTGCCAGCAGTCAGGGGGGACGCTTCGGCGGCTACACCTTC.

CDR3 DNA sequence: TGTGCCTTAAGCAAGGGGGGCTGGAACACCGGGGAGCTGTTTTTT. Protein: CALSKGGWNTGELFF. The V and J genes are TRBV12-3 or TRBV12-4 and TRBJ2-2; the D call may be TRBD1 or TRBD2 (6 bases each). This CDR3 is 15 amino acids long. Trimming pared 11 bases from V and 1 base from J, leaving 17 bases between.

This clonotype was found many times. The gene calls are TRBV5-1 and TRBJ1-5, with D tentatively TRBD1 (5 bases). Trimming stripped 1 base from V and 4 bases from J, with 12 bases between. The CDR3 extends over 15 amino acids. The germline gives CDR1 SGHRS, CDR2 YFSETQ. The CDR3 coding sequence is TGCGCCAGCAGCTTGCTGGGCAGGGTGAATCAGCCCCAGCATTTT. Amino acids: CASSLLGRVNQPQHF.

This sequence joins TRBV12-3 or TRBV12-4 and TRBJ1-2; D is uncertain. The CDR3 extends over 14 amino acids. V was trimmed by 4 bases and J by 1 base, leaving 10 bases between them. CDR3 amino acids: CASSSDGYNYGYTF. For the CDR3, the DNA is TGTGCCAGCAGTTCGGACGGATATAACTATGGCTACACCTTC.

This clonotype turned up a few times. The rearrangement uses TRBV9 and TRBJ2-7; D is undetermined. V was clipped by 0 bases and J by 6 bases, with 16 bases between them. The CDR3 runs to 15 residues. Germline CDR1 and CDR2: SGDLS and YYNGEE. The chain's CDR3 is CASSVVASLFGEQYF. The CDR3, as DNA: TGTGCCAGCAGCGTAGTTGCTTCCCTCTTCGGCGAGCAGTACTTC.

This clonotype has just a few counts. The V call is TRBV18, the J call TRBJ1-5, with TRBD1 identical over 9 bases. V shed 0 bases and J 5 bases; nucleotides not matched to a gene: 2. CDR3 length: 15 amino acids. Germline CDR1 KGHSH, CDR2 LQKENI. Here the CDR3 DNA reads TGTGCCAGCTCACCACCGGGACAGGGCTATCAGCCCCAGCATTTT. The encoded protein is CASSPPGQGYQPQHF.

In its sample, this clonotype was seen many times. CDR3: CASSLVGGRQTGELFF. The CDR3 DNA sequence: TGTGCCAGCAGCCTAGTAGGGGGGCGGCAAACCGGGGAGCTGTTTTTT. The V gene is TRBV11-3, the J gene TRBJ2-2; perhaps D is TRBD1 or TRBD2 (6 bases each). Trimming pared 5 bases from V and 5 bases from J, leaving 18 bases between. This CDR3 is built from 16 residues. Germline V gene data show CDR1 as SGHNT and CDR2 as YENEEA.

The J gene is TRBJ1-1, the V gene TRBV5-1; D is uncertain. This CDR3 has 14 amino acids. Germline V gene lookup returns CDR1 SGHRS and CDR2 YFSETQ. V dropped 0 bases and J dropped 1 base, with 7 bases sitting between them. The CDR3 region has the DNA TGCGCCAGCAGCTTGGCCGCAGGGAACACTGAAGCTTTCTTT. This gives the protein CASSLAAGNTEAFF.

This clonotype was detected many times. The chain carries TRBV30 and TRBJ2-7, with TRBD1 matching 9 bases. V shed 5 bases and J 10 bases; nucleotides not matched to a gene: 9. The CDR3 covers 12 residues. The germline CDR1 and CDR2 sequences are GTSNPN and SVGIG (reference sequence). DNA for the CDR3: TGTGCCTGGCCGGGACAGGGCTATGAACAGTACTTC. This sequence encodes CAWPGQGYEQYF.

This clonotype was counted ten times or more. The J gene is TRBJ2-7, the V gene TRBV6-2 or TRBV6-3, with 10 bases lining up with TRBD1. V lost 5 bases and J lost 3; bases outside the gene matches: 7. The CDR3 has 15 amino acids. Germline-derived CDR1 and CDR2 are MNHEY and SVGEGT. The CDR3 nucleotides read TGTGCCAGCAGTCCACACGGGACAGGGGACTACGAGCAGTACTTC. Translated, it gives CASSPHGTGDYEQYF.

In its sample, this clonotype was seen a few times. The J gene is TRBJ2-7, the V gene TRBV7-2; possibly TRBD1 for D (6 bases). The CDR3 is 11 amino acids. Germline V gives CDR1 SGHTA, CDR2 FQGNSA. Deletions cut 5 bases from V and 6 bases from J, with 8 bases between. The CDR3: CASSRQVEQYF. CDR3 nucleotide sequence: TGTGCCAGCAGCCGACAGGTCGAGCAGTACTTC.

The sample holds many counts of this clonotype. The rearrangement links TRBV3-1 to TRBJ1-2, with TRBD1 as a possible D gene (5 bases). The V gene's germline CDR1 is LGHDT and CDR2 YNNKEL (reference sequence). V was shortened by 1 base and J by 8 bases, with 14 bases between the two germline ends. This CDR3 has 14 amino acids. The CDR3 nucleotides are TGTGCCAGCAGCCAAGCGGGGCCAGTGGGCGGCTACACCTTC. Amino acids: CASSQAGPVGGYTF.

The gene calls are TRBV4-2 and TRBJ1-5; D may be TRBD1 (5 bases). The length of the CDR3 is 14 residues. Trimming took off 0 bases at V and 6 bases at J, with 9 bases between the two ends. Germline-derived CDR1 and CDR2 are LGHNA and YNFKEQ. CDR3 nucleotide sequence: TGTGCCAGCAGCCAAGAGACCGGGGGTCAGCCCCAGCATTTT. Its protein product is CASSQETGGQPQHF.

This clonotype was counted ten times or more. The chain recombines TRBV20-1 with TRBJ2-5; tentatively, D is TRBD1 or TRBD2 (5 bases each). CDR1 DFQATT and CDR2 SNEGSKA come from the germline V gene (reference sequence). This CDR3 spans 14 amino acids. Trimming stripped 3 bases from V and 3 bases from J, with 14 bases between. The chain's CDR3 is CSARGVVGEETQYF. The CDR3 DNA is TGCAGTGCTAGGGGGGTAGTGGGGGAAGAGACCCAGTACTTC.

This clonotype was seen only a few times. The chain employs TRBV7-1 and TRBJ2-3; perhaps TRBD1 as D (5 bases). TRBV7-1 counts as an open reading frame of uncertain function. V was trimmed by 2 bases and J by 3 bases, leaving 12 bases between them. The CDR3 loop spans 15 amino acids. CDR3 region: CASSSQGQRTDTQYF. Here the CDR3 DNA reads TGTGCCAGCAGCTCACAGGGCCAAAGAACAGATACGCAGTATTTT.

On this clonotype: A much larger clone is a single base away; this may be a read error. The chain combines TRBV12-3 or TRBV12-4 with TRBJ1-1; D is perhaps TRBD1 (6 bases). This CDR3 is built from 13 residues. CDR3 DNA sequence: TGTGCCAGCGGTTTGAGGACAGTGGACCGGGCTTTCTTT. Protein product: CASGLRTVDRAFF.

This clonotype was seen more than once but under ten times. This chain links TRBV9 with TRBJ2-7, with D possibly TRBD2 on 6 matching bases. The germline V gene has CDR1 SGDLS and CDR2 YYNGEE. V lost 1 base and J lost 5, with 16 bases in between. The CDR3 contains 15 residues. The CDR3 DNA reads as TGTGCCAGCAGCGTACGGGGGACCCCGGATGACGAGCAGTACTTC. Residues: CASSVRGTPDDEQYF.

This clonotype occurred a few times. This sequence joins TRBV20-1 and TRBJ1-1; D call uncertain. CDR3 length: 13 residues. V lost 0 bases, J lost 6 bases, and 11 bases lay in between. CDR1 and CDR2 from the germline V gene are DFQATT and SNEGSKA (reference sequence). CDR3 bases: TGCAGTGCTAGAGACACGGGGAAAGCTGAAGCTTTCTTT. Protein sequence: CSARDTGKAEAFF.

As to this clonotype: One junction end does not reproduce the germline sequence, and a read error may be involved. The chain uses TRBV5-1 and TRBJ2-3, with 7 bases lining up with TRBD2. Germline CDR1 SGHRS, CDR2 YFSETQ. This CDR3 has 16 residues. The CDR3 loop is CASSQDGTSGTDTQYF. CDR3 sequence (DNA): TGTGCCAGCAGCCAAGATGGTACTAGCGGCACAGATACGCAGTATTTT. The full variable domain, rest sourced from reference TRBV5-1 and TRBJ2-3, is KAGVTQTPRYLIKTRGQQVTLSCSPISGHRSVSWYQQTPGQGLQFLFEYFSETQRNKGNFPGRFSGRQFSNSRSEMNVSTLELGDSALYLCASSQDGTSGTDTQYFGPGTRLTVL.

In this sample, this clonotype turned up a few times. The CDR3 loop reads CASSFSATDREAFF. The CDR3 nucleotides are TGCGCCAGCAGCTTTTCCGCGACAGACCGTGAAGCTTTCTTT. The chain uses TRBV5-1 and TRBJ1-1; perhaps TRBD1 as D (5 bases). Germline V gene data show CDR1 as SGHRS and CDR2 as YFSETQ. The V end was cut by 2 bases, the J end by 7 bases, with 15 bases between. The CDR3 totals 14 residues. Filled out from reference TRBV5-1 and TRBJ1-1, the complete variable domain reads KAGVTQTPRYLIKTRGQQVTLSCSPISGHRSVSWYQQTPGQGLQFLFEYFSETQRNKGNFPGRFSGRQFSNSRSEMNVSTLELGDSALYLCASSFSATDREAFFGQGTRLTVV.

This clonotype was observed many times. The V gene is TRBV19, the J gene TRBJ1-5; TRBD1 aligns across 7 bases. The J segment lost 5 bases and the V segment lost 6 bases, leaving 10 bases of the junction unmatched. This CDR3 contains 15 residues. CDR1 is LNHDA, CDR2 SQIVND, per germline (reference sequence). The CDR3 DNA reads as TGTGCCAGTAGCCCCACGACAGGGATTGATCAGCCCCAGCATTTT. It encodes CASSPTTGIDQPQHF.

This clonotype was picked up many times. The CDR3 DNA is TGTGCCACCAGCAGAGGGATACAGGGCCCTGAAGCTTTCTTT. It codes for CATSRGIQGPEAFF. The genes are TRBV15 and TRBJ1-1; TRBD1 might be the D (6 bases). The CDR3 covers 14 residues. Trimming stripped 1 base from V and 6 bases from J, with 12 bases between. Germline CDR1 is LNHNV and CDR2 is YYDKDF (reference sequence).

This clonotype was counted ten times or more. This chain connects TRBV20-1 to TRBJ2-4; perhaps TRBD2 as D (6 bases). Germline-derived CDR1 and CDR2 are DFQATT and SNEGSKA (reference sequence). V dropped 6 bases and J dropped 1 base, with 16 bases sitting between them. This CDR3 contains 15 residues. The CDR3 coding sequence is TGCAGTGCACCGATTCGCGGGGTGGCCAAAAACATTCAGTACTTC. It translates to CSAPIRGVAKNIQYF.

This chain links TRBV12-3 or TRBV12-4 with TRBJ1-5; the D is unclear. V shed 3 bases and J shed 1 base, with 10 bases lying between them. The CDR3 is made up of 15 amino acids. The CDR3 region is CASSFSSLSNQPQHF. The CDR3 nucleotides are TGTGCCAGCAGTTTTTCCAGTCTGAGCAATCAGCCCCAGCATTTT.